These 4 T cell receptor beta chains came from one sample sequenced in a study of regulatory T cells in long-lasting Graves disease. Assembly of TCR beta libraries relied on iRepertoire HTBI primers together with Arm-PCR of CDR3 regions. A single record per CDR3 protein comes from TCRdb applying MiXCR to the multiplex PCR reads. The table includes a few hundred thousand distinct CDR3 sequences, roughly 14% detected once. Indicated time point: newly diagnosed GD, antithyroid drugs for less than 3 months. PBMC-derived RNA was used for the TCR library. These data also featured in a second study, about T cells in Graves' hyperthyroidism and ophthalmopathy.

The sequencing here drew on peripheral blood mononuclear cells (PBMCs), taken at new diagnosis, from a patient treated with antithyroid drugs. These receptor sequences come from a man in his thirties or forties with Graves disease.

This clonotype was found many times. The chain recombines TRBV9 with TRBJ1-5; D remains unclear. Trimming stripped 4 bases from V and 1 base from J, with 9 bases between. CDR3 size: 14 residues. CDR1 is SGDLS and CDR2 is YYNGEE in the germline V gene. The CDR3 loop is CASSPGSSNQPQHF. Here the CDR3 DNA reads TGTGCCAGCAGCCCAGGAAGCAGCAATCAGCCCCAGCATTTT.

This clonotype has at least ten counts. The J gene is TRBJ1-2, the V gene TRBV29-1; D ambiguous. CDR3 length: 12 residues. The V gene's germline CDR1 is SQVTM and CDR2 ANQGSEA. Between the trimmed V and J ends, which lost 0 bases and 8 bases, there was a span of 10 bases. The CDR3 coding sequence is TGCAGCGTTGAAGAGGGCACCAAGGGCTACACCTTC. Residues: CSVEEGTKGYTF.

The rearrangement links TRBV14 to TRBJ1-4; unclear D gene. V shed 5 bases and J shed 0 bases, with 22 bases lying between them. The CDR3 consists of 19 residues. CDR1 SGHDN and CDR2 FVKESK come from the germline V gene. The DNA of the CDR3 is TGTGCCAGCAGCATAATATCGGGTTTAATGACTGCAACTAATGAAAAACTGTTTTTT. Its translation: CASSIISGLMTATNEKLFF.

This clonotype was counted ten times or more. This sequence joins TRBV5-1 and TRBJ1-2, with no clear D. The CDR3 has 12 amino acids. V lost 0 bases to trimming and J lost 2 bases, with 2 bases between them. Germline-derived CDR1 and CDR2 are SGHRS and YFSETQ. CDR3 region: CASSLENYGYTF. The CDR3 DNA reads TGCGCCAGCAGCTTGGAGAACTATGGCTACACCTTC.